A selection of T cell receptor beta chains follows, all from one sample in a study of siplizumab effects on memory and regulatory T cells. Clones were read by immunoSEQ multiplex PCR, and TCRdb kept only the in-frame ones, dropping some. The table includes 55,000 to 65,000 clones, over 95% detected once. The sequenced material came from naive CD8+ T cells sorted from blood. These receptor sequences come from a human donor in good health. The CDR3 runs from the conserved cysteine through the conserved F or W. The order of the fields is clone size, D gene, J gene, V gene, CDR3 DNA, CDR3 protein. D genes are given only for firm matches. Not every row has a clone size; where given, it reads once, few, many or a size class.

abundance: -; d_gene: -; j_gene: TRBJ2-5; v_gene: TRBV28; CDR3nt: TGTGCCAGCAGTTTCAGCGACCAAGAGACCCAGTACTTC; CDR3aa: CASSFSDQETQYF
abundance: -; d_gene: TRBD2; j_gene: TRBJ2-7; v_gene: TRBV5-6; CDR3nt: TGTGCCAGCAGCTTGGGCGGGAGCCCCACCTACGAGCAGTACTTC; CDR3aa: CASSLGGSPTYEQYF
abundance: -; d_gene: TRBD1; j_gene: TRBJ2-7; v_gene: TRBV7-3; CDR3nt: TGTGCCAGCAGCCCGGGACAGGGGGCATCCGAGCAGTACTTC; CDR3aa: CASSPGQGASEQYF
abundance: -; d_gene: TRBD1; j_gene: TRBJ1-1; v_gene: TRBV27; CDR3nt: TGTGCCAGCAGTCCATCCCGGGACAGGGGTACTGAAGCTTTCTTT; CDR3aa: CASSPSRDRGTEAFF
abundance: -; d_gene: -; j_gene: TRBJ2-3; v_gene: TRBV4-1; CDR3nt: TGCGCCAGCAGCCCGGCCGCAGGTGGCACAGATACGCAGTATTTT; CDR3aa: CASSPAAGGTDTQYF
abundance: -; d_gene: -; j_gene: TRBJ2-7; v_gene: TRBV4-2; CDR3nt: TGTGCCAGCAGCTTGGGATCACGATACGAGCAGTACTTC; CDR3aa: CASSLGSRYEQYF
abundance: -; d_gene: TRBD2; j_gene: TRBJ2-7; v_gene: TRBV29-1; CDR3nt: TGCAGCGTTGTGACTAGCGCTTCCTACGAGCAGTACTTC; CDR3aa: CSVVTSASYEQYF
abundance: -; d_gene: TRBD1; j_gene: TRBJ1-2; v_gene: TRBV13; CDR3nt: TGTGCCAGCAGCGGTTTACCGGGACAGGGAGACTATGGCTACACCTTC; CDR3aa: CASSGLPGQGDYGYTF
abundance: -; d_gene: -; j_gene: TRBJ1-1; v_gene: TRBV13; CDR3nt: TGTGCCAGCAGCGATCAGATGAACACTGAAGCTTTCTTT; CDR3aa: CASSDQMNTEAFF
abundance: -; d_gene: -; j_gene: TRBJ1-5; v_gene: TRBV4-2; CDR3nt: TGTGCCAGCAGCCAAGAGATATTCCAGCCCCAGCATTTT; CDR3aa: CASSQEIFQPQHF
abundance: -; d_gene: TRBD2; j_gene: TRBJ2-1; v_gene: TRBV15; CDR3nt: TGTGCCACCAGCAGCCATGGGAGTAGCGGGAGTAATGAGCAGTTCTTC; CDR3aa: CATSSHGSSGSNEQFF
abundance: -; d_gene: -; j_gene: TRBJ2-7; v_gene: TRBV4-2; CDR3nt: TGTGCCAGCAGCCAAGAAGAAAATAATTACGAGCAGTACTTC; CDR3aa: CASSQEENNYEQYF
abundance: -; d_gene: -; j_gene: TRBJ2-7; v_gene: TRBV29-1; CDR3nt: TGCAGTGCTTGGGGGGATACCTCCTACGAGCAGTACTTC; CDR3aa: CSAWGDTSYEQYF
abundance: -; d_gene: TRBD1; j_gene: TRBJ1-4; v_gene: TRBV5-5; CDR3nt: TGTGCCAGCAGCCCACTGGACAGGGGGGCAATTGGAGGACTGTTTTTT; CDR3aa: CASSPLDRGAIGGLFF
abundance: -; d_gene: TRBD2; j_gene: TRBJ2-7; v_gene: TRBV4-2; CDR3nt: TGTGCCAGCAGCCTCCGGCTAGCGGGAAACGAGCAGTACTTC; CDR3aa: CASSLRLAGNEQYF
abundance: -; d_gene: -; j_gene: TRBJ2-7; v_gene: TRBV18; CDR3nt: TGTGCCAGCTCACCACTTAAAGGGTGGGGGGAGCAGTACTTC; CDR3aa: CASSPLKGWGEQYF
abundance: -; d_gene: TRBD2; j_gene: TRBJ2-7; v_gene: TRBV30; CDR3nt: TGTGCCTGGAGTGTAGAAGCGGGAGTATACGAGCAGTACTTC; CDR3aa: CAWSVEAGVYEQYF
abundance: -; d_gene: -; j_gene: TRBJ2-7; v_gene: TRBV20-1; CDR3nt: TGCAGTGCGGAGACCTACGAGCAGTACTTC; CDR3aa: CSAETYEQYF
abundance: -; d_gene: -; j_gene: TRBJ1-1; v_gene: TRBV7-3; CDR3nt: TGTGCCAGCAGCTTATTCGGCAGCGACCCTCACACTGAAGCTTTCTTT; CDR3aa: CASSLFGSDPHTEAFF
abundance: -; d_gene: -; j_gene: TRBJ1-1; v_gene: TRBV29-1; CDR3nt: TGCAGCGTCCCTCGGCAGGGGAGAACTGAAGCTTTCTTT; CDR3aa: CSVPRQGRTEAFF
abundance: -; d_gene: -; j_gene: TRBJ2-1; v_gene: TRBV28; CDR3nt: TGTGCTACGCGAAGTACAGGTGGCCCTTTGTATCCCTATGAGCAGTTCTTC; CDR3aa: CATRSTGGPLYPYEQFF
abundance: once; d_gene: -; j_gene: TRBJ2-7; v_gene: TRBV28; CDR3nt: TGTGCCAGCAGTTTGAACCCCAGGTACGAGCAGTACTTC; CDR3aa: CASSLNPRYEQYF
abundance: -; d_gene: -; j_gene: TRBJ1-2; v_gene: TRBV7-9; CDR3nt: TGTGCCAGCAGCGCCCGGACAGTCTATGGCTACACCTTC; CDR3aa: CASSARTVYGYTF
abundance: -; d_gene: -; j_gene: TRBJ2-7; v_gene: TRBV15; CDR3nt: TGTGCCACCGCGGGAACCGGCTACGAGCAGTACTTC; CDR3aa: CATAGTGYEQYF
abundance: -; d_gene: -; j_gene: TRBJ2-2; v_gene: TRBV9; CDR3nt: TGTGCCAGCAGCCCTCCATCACAGGGAGGGATCGGGGAGCTGTTTTTT; CDR3aa: CASSPPSQGGIGELFF
abundance: -; d_gene: -; j_gene: TRBJ2-3; v_gene: TRBV30; CDR3nt: TGTGCCTGGAGTGTACAAGGGGGAGGGGGCACAGATACGCAGTATTTT; CDR3aa: CAWSVQGGGGTDTQYF
abundance: -; d_gene: TRBD2; j_gene: TRBJ2-5; v_gene: TRBV7-3; CDR3nt: TGTGCCAGCAGCCCCGGGACTAGCGGATCTCTGTACTTC; CDR3aa: CASSPGTSGSLYF
abundance: -; d_gene: TRBD1; j_gene: TRBJ2-7; v_gene: TRBV28; CDR3nt: TGTGCCAGCAGTATGGCCGGGACAGGGTACTACGAGCAGTACTTC; CDR3aa: CASSMAGTGYYEQYF
abundance: few; d_gene: -; j_gene: TRBJ1-2; v_gene: TRBV5-6; CDR3nt: TGTGCCAGCAGTCTGGGCTCCGTCTACACCTTC; CDR3aa: CASSLGSVYTF
abundance: -; d_gene: -; j_gene: TRBJ2-1; v_gene: TRBV6-5; CDR3nt: TGTGCCAGCAGTTCGACGGGGGATGGCTCCTACAATGAGCAGTTCTTC; CDR3aa: CASSSTGDGSYNEQFF
abundance: -; d_gene: TRBD1; j_gene: TRBJ2-5; v_gene: TRBV19; CDR3nt: TGTGCCAGTAGATCCGGGACAGGGATATCGGAGACCCAGTACTTC; CDR3aa: CASRSGTGISETQYF
abundance: -; d_gene: -; j_gene: TRBJ2-6; v_gene: TRBV29-1; CDR3nt: TGCAGCGTGGGGGACTCCCCTTTCTCTGGGGCCAACGTCCTGACTTTC; CDR3aa: CSVGDSPFSGANVLTF
abundance: -; d_gene: -; j_gene: TRBJ2-7; v_gene: TRBV19; CDR3nt: TGTGCCAGTAGTGTCGGCCTAGCCTACGAGCAGTACTTC; CDR3aa: CASSVGLAYEQYF
abundance: -; d_gene: TRBD1; j_gene: TRBJ2-2; v_gene: TRBV27; CDR3nt: TGTGCCAGCAGTTCGACAGGGTCCCCCGGGGAGCTGTTTTTT; CDR3aa: CASSSTGSPGELFF
abundance: once; d_gene: -; j_gene: TRBJ2-2; v_gene: TRBV7-9; CDR3nt: TGTGCCAGCTTGGCCGGGGAGCTGTTTTTT; CDR3aa: CASLAGELFF
abundance: -; d_gene: -; j_gene: TRBJ2-2; v_gene: TRBV6-5; CDR3nt: TGTGCCAGCAGTGGGGGTTCCGGGGAGCTGTTTTTT; CDR3aa: CASSGGSGELFF
abundance: few; d_gene: TRBD1; j_gene: TRBJ1-2; v_gene: TRBV7-9; CDR3nt: TGTGCCAGCAGCTTATACCAGACAGGGGTAGACTATGGCTACACCTTC; CDR3aa: CASSLYQTGVDYGYTF
abundance: -; d_gene: TRBD1; j_gene: TRBJ2-3; v_gene: TRBV5-6; CDR3nt: TGTGCCAGCAGTCATGACAGGGCCGGGGCGCATACGCAGTATTTT; CDR3aa: CASSHDRAGAHTQYF
abundance: once; d_gene: TRBD2; j_gene: TRBJ2-1; v_gene: TRBV5-8; CDR3nt: TGTGCCAGCAGCCTACCCCTAGCGGATGGAAATGAGCAGTTCTTC; CDR3aa: CASSLPLADGNEQFF
abundance: once; d_gene: -; j_gene: TRBJ2-3; v_gene: TRBV9; CDR3nt: TGTGCCAGCAGCATTCACCGGGACGCCACAGATACGCAGTATTTT; CDR3aa: CASSIHRDATDTQYF
abundance: -; d_gene: TRBD1; j_gene: TRBJ2-7; v_gene: TRBV27; CDR3nt: TGTGCCAGCAGTTTTGGGACAGAGTACGAGCAGTACTTC; CDR3aa: CASSFGTEYEQYF
abundance: -; d_gene: -; j_gene: TRBJ2-7; v_gene: TRBV7-9; CDR3nt: TGTGCCAGCAGCTCGATGGGCTCCTACGAGCAGTACTTC; CDR3aa: CASSSMGSYEQYF
abundance: -; d_gene: TRBD2; j_gene: TRBJ2-3; v_gene: TRBV27; CDR3nt: TGTGCCAGCAGTTCACTAGCGGGAGCGACCACAGATACGCAGTATTTT; CDR3aa: CASSSLAGATTDTQYF
abundance: -; d_gene: -; j_gene: TRBJ1-3; v_gene: TRBV7-9; CDR3nt: TGTGCCAGCAGCCCCCCCTGGACTGCTGGAAACACCATATATTTT; CDR3aa: CASSPPWTAGNTIYF
abundance: -; d_gene: -; j_gene: TRBJ1-1; v_gene: TRBV2; CDR3nt: TGTGCCAGCAGTGAAGTCCTGAATCCGGGGGCTGAAGCTTTCTTT; CDR3aa: CASSEVLNPGAEAFF
abundance: -; d_gene: TRBD1; j_gene: TRBJ2-1; v_gene: TRBV7-9; CDR3nt: TGTGCCAGCAGCTCGTCCGGACAGGGGGCTAATGAGCAGTTCTTC; CDR3aa: CASSSSGQGANEQFF
abundance: -; d_gene: TRBD1; j_gene: TRBJ1-2; v_gene: TRBV6-6; CDR3nt: TGTGCCAGCAGTAGGACAGGGAATAGGCATGGCTACACCTTC; CDR3aa: CASSRTGNRHGYTF